This TCR beta chain was captured in a study of response to subunit inactivated influenza vaccine. Overall study results and limits: Few additional T cells are recruited per seasonal influenza vaccination, authors suggested.

Via MiXCR, TCRdb re-called the RT-PCR reads, giving one row per CDR3 protein. The table includes 800,000 or so distinct CDR3 sequences, approximately 21% detected once. V lost 5 bases, J lost 2 bases, and 10 bases lay in between. This CDR3 spans 14 amino acids. The sample holds a few counts of this clonotype. Antigen specificity is unknown. This TCR was sampled from a man aged 50 to 60 who received an inactivated influenza vaccine. The V gene is TRBV12-3 or TRBV12-4, the J gene TRBJ2-1, with a possible D match to TRBD2 (5 bases). The specimen comprised PBMCs from blood, sampled around 5 days after vaccination. The CDR3 loop is CASSDRDTYNEQFF. The CDR3 DNA reads TGTGCCAGCAGTGACCGGGATACCTACAATGAGCAGTTCTTC.